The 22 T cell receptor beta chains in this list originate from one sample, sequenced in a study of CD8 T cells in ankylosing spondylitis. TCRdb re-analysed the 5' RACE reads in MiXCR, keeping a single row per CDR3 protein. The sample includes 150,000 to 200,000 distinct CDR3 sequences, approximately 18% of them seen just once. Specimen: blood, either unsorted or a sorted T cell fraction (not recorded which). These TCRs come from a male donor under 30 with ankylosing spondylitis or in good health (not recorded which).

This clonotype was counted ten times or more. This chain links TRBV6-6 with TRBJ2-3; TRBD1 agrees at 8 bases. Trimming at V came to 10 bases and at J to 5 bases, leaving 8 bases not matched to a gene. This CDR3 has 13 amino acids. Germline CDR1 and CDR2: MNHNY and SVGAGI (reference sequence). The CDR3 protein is CATTDRVKDTQYF. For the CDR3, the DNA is TGTGCCACTACGGACAGGGTGAAAGATACGCAGTATTTT.

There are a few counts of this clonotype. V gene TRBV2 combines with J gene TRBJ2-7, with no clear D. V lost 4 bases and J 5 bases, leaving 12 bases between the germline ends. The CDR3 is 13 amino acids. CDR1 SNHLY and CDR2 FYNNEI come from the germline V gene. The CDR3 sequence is CASSVPPGDEQYF. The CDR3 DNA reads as TGTGCCAGCAGTGTACCTCCCGGCGACGAGCAGTACTTC. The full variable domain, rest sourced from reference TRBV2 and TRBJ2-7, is EPEVTQTPSHQVTQMGQEVILRCVPISNHLYFYWYRQILGQKVEFLVSFYNNEISEKSEIFDDQFSVERPDGSNFTLKIRSTKLEDSAMYFCASSVPPGDEQYFGPGTRLTVT.

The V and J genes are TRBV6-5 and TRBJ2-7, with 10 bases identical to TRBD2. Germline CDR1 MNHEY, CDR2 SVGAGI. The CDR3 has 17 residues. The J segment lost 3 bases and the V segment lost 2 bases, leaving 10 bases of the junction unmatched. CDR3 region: CASSYGASGRRFYEQYF. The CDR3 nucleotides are TGTGCCAGCAGTTACGGCGCTAGCGGGAGACGTTTCTACGAGCAGTACTTC.

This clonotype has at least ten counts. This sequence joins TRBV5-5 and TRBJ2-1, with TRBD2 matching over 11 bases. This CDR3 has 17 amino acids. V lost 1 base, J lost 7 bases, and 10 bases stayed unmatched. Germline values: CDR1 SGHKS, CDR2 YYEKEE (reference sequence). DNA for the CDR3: TGTGCCAGCAGCTTGACTAGCGGGAGCCACGTCTTGAATGAGCAGTTCTTC. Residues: CASSLTSGSHVLNEQFF.

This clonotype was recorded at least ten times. Written as DNA, the CDR3 is TGTGCCAGCAGCTCCGGGACAGGGGGAGAGGACACCTTC. Its translation: CASSSGTGGEDTF. The chain joins TRBV11-2 to TRBJ1-2; TRBD1 matches at 11 bases. Looked up from germline, CDR1 is SGHAT and CDR2 is FQNNGV. The length of the CDR3 is 13 residues. V shed 4 bases, J shed 12 bases, and the junction held 7 bases outside the gene matches.

In DNA, the CDR3 is TGTGCCAGTAGTAAGGGATATGGCACCGGGGAGCTGTTTTTT. Protein product: CASSKGYGTGELFF. The chain joins TRBV19 to TRBJ2-2; no clear D. CDR3 length equals 14 residues. V was shortened by 4 bases and J by 4 bases, with 10 bases between the two germline ends. Looked up from germline, CDR1 is LNHDA and CDR2 is SQIVND (reference sequence).

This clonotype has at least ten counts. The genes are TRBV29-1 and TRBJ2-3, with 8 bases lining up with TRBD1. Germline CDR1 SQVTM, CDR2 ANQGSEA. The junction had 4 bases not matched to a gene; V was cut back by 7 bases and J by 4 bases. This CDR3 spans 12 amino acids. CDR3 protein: CSARTGPDTQYF. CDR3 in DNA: TGCAGCGCCCGGACAGGGCCAGATACGCAGTATTTT.

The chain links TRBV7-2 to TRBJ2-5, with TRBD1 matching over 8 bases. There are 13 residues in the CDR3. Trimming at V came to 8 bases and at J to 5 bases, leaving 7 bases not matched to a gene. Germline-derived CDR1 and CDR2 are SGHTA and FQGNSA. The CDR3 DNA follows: TGTGCCAGCGTGGCAGGGGGCGGGGAGACCCAGTACTTC. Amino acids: CASVAGGGETQYF. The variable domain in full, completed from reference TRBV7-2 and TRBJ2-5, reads GAGVSQSPSNKVTEKGKDVELRCDPISGHTALYWYRQSLGQGLEFLIYFQGNSAPDKSGLPSDRFSAERTGGSVSTLTIQRTQQEDSAVYLCASVAGGGETQYFGPGTRLLVL.

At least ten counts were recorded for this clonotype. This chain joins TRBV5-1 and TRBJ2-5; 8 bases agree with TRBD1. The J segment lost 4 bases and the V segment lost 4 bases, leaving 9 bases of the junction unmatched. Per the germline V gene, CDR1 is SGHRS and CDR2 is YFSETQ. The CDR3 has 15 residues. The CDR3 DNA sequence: TGCGCCAGCAGCCCCTCCAGGGGGCGCAGAGAGACCCAGTACTTC. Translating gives CASSPSRGRRETQYF.

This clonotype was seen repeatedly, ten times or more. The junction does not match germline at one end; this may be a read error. The CDR3 spells CASSPPARNTEAFF. The CDR3 DNA reads as TGTGCCAGCAGCCCCCCGGCGAGAAACACTGAAGCCTTCTTT. The rearrangement joins TRBV5-4 to TRBJ1-1; unclear D gene. There are 14 residues in the CDR3. Germline-derived CDR1 and CDR2 are SGHNT and YYREEE (reference sequence).

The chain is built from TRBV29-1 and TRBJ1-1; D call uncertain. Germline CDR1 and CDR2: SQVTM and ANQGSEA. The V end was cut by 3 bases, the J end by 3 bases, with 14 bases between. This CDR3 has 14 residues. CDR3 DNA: TGCAGCGTTGATGGGCCGAAACCTTACACTGAAGCTTTCTTT. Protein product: CSVDGPKPYTEAFF.

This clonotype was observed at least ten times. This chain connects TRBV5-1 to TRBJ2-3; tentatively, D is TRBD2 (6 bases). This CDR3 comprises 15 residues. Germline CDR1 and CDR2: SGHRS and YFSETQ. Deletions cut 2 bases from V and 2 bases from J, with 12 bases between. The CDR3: CASSFLAENTDTQYF. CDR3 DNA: TGCGCCAGCAGCTTCTTAGCGGAGAACACAGATACGCAGTATTTT.

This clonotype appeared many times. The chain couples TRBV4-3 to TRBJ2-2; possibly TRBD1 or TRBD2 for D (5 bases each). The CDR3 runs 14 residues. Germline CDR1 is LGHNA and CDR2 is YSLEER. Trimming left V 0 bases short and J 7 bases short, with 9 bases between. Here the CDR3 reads CASSQDTRGGELFF. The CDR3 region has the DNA TGCGCCAGCAGCCAAGATACGAGGGGCGGGGAGCTGTTTTTT.

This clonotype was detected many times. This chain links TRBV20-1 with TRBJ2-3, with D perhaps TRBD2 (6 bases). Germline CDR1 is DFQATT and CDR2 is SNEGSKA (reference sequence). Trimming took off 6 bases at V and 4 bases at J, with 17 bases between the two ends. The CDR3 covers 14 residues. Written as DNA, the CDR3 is TGCAGTGCCACTAAGGGAGGCACCGCAGATACGCAGTATTTT. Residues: CSATKGGTADTQYF.

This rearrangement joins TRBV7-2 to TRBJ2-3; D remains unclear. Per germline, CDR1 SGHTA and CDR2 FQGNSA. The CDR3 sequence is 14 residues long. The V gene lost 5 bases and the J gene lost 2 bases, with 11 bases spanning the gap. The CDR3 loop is CASSPKQSTDTQYF. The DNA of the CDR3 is TGTGCCAGCAGCCCCAAACAGTCCACAGATACGCAGTATTTT.

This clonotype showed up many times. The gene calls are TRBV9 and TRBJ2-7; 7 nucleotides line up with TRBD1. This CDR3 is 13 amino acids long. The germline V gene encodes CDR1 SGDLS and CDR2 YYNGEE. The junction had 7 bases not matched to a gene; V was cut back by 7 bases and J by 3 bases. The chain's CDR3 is CASAGGDHYEQYF. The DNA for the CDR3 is TGTGCCAGCGCAGGGGGAGACCACTACGAGCAGTACTTC.

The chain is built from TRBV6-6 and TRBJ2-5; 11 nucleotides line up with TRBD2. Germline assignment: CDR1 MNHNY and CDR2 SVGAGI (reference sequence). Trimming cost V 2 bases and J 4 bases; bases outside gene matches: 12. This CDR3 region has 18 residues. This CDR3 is CASSYGVAGGPFTETQYF. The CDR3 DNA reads TGTGCCAGCAGTTACGGAGTAGCGGGAGGGCCGTTTACAGAGACCCAGTACTTC.

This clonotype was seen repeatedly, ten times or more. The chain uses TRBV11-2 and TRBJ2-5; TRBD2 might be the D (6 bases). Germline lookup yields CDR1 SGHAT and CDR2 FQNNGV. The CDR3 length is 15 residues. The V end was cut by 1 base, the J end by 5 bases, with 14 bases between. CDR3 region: CASSLGAGRPETQYF. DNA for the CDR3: TGTGCCAGCAGCTTAGGCGCAGGGAGGCCGGAGACCCAGTACTTC. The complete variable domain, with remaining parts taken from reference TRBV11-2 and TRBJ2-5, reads EAGVAQSPRYKIIEKRQSVAFWCNPISGHATLYWYQQILGQGPKLLIQFQNNGVVDDSQLPKDRFSAERLKGVDSTLKIQPAKLEDSAVYLCASSLGAGRPETQYFGPGTRLLVL.

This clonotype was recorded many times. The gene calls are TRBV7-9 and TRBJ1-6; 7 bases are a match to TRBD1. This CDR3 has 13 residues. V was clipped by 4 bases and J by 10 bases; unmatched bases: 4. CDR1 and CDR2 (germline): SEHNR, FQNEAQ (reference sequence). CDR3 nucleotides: TGTGCCAGCAGCTCAGGGGGTGACTCACCCCTCCACTTT. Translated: CASSSGGDSPLHF.

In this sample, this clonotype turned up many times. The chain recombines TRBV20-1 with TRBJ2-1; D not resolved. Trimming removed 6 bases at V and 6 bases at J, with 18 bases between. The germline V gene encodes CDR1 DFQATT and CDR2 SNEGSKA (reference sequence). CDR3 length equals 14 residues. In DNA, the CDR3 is TGCAGTGCCCTACCCACAGCCCAGCCCAATGAGCAGTTCTTC. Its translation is CSALPTAQPNEQFF.

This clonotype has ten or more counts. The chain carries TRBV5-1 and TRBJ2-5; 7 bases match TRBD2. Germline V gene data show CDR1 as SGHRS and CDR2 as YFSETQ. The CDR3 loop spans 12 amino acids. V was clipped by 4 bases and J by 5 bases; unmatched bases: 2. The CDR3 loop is CASSREGETQYF. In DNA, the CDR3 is TGCGCCAGCAGCAGGGAGGGGGAGACCCAGTACTTC.

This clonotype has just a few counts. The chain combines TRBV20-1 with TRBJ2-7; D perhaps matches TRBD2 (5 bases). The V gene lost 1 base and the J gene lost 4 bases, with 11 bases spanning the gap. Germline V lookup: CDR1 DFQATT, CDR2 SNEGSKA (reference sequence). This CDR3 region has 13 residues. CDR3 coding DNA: TGCAGTGCTAGAGCGAGAGGGCGGTACGAGCAGTACGTC. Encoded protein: CSARARGRYEQYV.